This T cell receptor beta chain was identified in a study of identifying expanded T cells in peripheral blood. Regarding the study as a whole: Variance in clone template counts between approximately 2-week samples significantly increased with total template count across all healthy donors.

No infections or other immune events were documented during collection. Assay: immunoSEQ multiplex PCR; the TCRdb copy retains only in-frame clones and omits some. The table includes around 95,000 clones, 80% to 90% detected once. Details on this clone: As yet, its antigen is unknown.

This sequence was found in a person aged 18-70 years in good health. The specimen sequenced was blood.

CDR3 protein: CASSRREETQYF. As DNA, the CDR3 is TGTGCCAGCAGTCGTAGAGAAGAGACCCAGTACTTC. The genes are TRBV6-5 and TRBJ2-5; D is unclear. This CDR3 has 12 amino acids. V lost 5 bases and J lost 3, with 7 bases in between. Germline lookup yields CDR1 MNHEY and CDR2 SVGAGI.